The next 12 T cell receptor beta chains were all read from a single sample in a study of cytomegalovirus exposure and HLA in healthy donors. The PCR made use of 60 Vbeta and 13 Jbeta primers. Libraries were prepared by immunoSEQ multiplex PCR; TCRdb keeps only in-frame clonotypes and omits some of them. The table shows under 150,000 clones, with approximately 80% occurring only once. The specimen was PBMCs. The receptors were gathered from a woman aged 50 to 60 in good health and CMV-seropositive.

V and J are TRBV9 and TRBJ2-7; 15 nucleotides agree with TRBD2. The CDR3 length is 17 residues. V was pared by 3 bases and J by 2 bases, with 6 bases of the junction left unmatched. CDR1 SGDLS and CDR2 YYNGEE come from the germline V gene. The CDR3 is CASSGTSGGGVPYEQYF. In DNA form, the CDR3 reads TGTGCCAGCAGCGGGACTAGCGGGGGGGGAGTACCCTACGAGCAGTACTTC.

The chain combines TRBV18 with TRBJ1-3; 7 bases fit TRBD1. This CDR3 comprises 15 residues. V trimming: 6 bases; J trimming: 2 bases; junction bases outside the gene matches: 7. Germline values: CDR1 KGHSH, CDR2 LQKENI. This chain's CDR3 is CASSQDREPGNTIYF. The CDR3 bases are TGTGCCAGCTCGCAAGACAGGGAACCTGGAAACACCATATATTTT.

This clone occurred a few times. This chain joins TRBV5-6 and TRBJ2-3; D not resolved. The germline V gene has CDR1 SGHDT and CDR2 YYEEEE. Trimming cost V 3 bases and J 10 bases, with 24 bases left between them. The CDR3 covers 16 residues. This CDR3 reads CASSSRRSAALSPQYF. The CDR3 DNA reads as TGTGCCAGCAGCTCCCGTCGGTCGGCGGCGTTGAGTCCGCAGTATTTT.

This chain links TRBV30 with TRBJ1-2, with 7 bases aligning to TRBD1. The V gene's germline CDR1 is GTSNPN and CDR2 SVGIG (reference sequence). Trimming removed 2 bases from V and 4 bases from J; junction bases left unmatched: 1. The CDR3 sequence is 12 residues long. The CDR3 nucleotides read TGTGCCTGGAGTAGGGACAGCTATGGCTACACCTTC. It yields the protein CAWSRDSYGYTF.

As DNA, the CDR3 is TGTGCCAGCAGCCGAACAGGGGGCGCGGGTTCACCCCTCCACTTT. Translation: CASSRTGGAGSPLHF. The chain joins TRBV7-2 to TRBJ1-6; 9 nucleotides line up with TRBD1. This CDR3 spans 15 amino acids. V lost 5 bases to trimming and J lost 9 bases; unmatched junction nucleotides: 8. Germline CDR1 SGHTA, CDR2 FQGNSA.

The chain couples TRBV28 to TRBJ1-5; D unresolved. Trimming stripped 5 bases from V and 5 bases from J, with 4 bases between. The CDR3 is 11 residues long. Germline CDR1 MDHEN, CDR2 SYDVKM. The CDR3: CASSLDQPQHF. DNA of the CDR3: TGTGCCAGCAGTCTAGATCAGCCCCAGCATTTT.

This chain connects TRBV19 to TRBJ1-2; D is uncertain. With 4 bases removed from V and 4 bases from J, the gap between germline ends came to 16 bases. Germline lookup yields CDR1 LNHDA and CDR2 SQIVND (reference sequence). The CDR3 is made up of 15 amino acids. CDR3 sequence: CASSTTATEFYGYTF. The DNA for the CDR3 is TGTGCCAGTAGTACGACCGCTACAGAATTCTATGGCTACACCTTC.

This clone was picked up a small number of times. The rearrangement uses TRBV28 and TRBJ2-1, with 8 bases fitting TRBD1. The germline V gene has CDR1 MDHEN and CDR2 SYDVKM. This CDR3 contains 14 residues. The J segment lost 7 bases and the V segment lost 5 bases, leaving 7 bases of the junction unmatched. The CDR3 is CASSKTGGSNEQFF. CDR3 bases: TGTGCCAGCAGTAAAACAGGGGGGTCGAATGAGCAGTTCTTC. The full variable domain, with the rest looked up from reference TRBV28 and TRBJ2-1, is DVKVTQSSRYLVKRTGEKVFLECVQDMDHENMFWYRQDPGLGLRLIYFSYDVKMKEKGDIPEGYSVSREKKERFSLILESASTNQTSMYLCASSKTGGSNEQFFGPGTRLTVL.

This chain joins TRBV5-5 and TRBJ2-5, with 11 bases fitting TRBD1. Germline V gene lookup returns CDR1 SGHKS and CDR2 YYEKEE (reference sequence). The V segment lost 1 base and the J segment 4 bases; nucleotides outside the gene matches: 3. CDR3 size: 15 residues. As DNA, the CDR3 is TGTGCCAGCAGCTTGAGGACAGGGGGCACAGAGACCCAGTACTTC. This gives the protein CASSLRTGGTETQYF.

The CDR3 spells CASRSGSSYEQYF. DNA of the CDR3: TGTGCCAGCAGATCGGGGAGCTCCTACGAGCAGTACTTC. This chain joins TRBV5-4 and TRBJ2-7; maybe TRBD2 (5 bases). The CDR3 totals 13 residues. CDR1 SGHNT and CDR2 YYREEE come from the germline V gene (reference sequence). Trimming shortened V by 5 bases and J by 0 bases, and 9 bases separated the two germline ends. Variable domain in full (rest from reference TRBV5-4 and TRBJ2-7): ETGVTQSPTHLIKTRGQQVTLRCSSQSGHNTVSWYQQALGQGPQFIFQYYREEENGRGNFPPRFSGLQFPNYSSELNVNALELDDSALYLCASRSGSSYEQYFGPGTRLTVT.

This clone has just a few counts. The rearrangement uses TRBV28 and TRBJ1-5; possibly TRBD1 for D (6 bases). In germline, CDR1 is MDHEN, CDR2 SYDVKM. There are 16 residues in the CDR3. V gave up 4 bases and J gave up 5 bases, with 18 bases separating them. The CDR3 DNA reads as TGTGCCAGCAGTTCCCCCCAGGTTGGGGGCTATCAGCCCCAGCATTTT. As protein: CASSSPQVGGYQPQHF. Full variable domain (missing parts from reference TRBV28 and TRBJ1-5): DVKVTQSSRYLVKRTGEKVFLECVQDMDHENMFWYRQDPGLGLRLIYFSYDVKMKEKGDIPEGYSVSREKKERFSLILESASTNQTSMYLCASSSPQVGGYQPQHFGDGTRLSIL.

V and J are TRBV2 and TRBJ1-5; TRBD1 might be the D (5 bases). V lost 3 bases to trimming and J lost 4 bases, with 13 bases between them. The CDR3 runs to 15 residues. Germline V gives CDR1 SNHLY, CDR2 FYNNEI. CDR3 sequence reads: CASSDTGGINQPQHF. CDR3 coding DNA: TGTGCCAGCAGTGATACGGGGGGAATAAATCAGCCCCAGCATTTT.